This passage covers 20 T cell receptor beta chains from one sample sequenced in a study of T cell repertoires in cytomegalovirus infection. TCRdb recomputed calls from the reads with MiXCR, one row per CDR3 protein. This table has under 500,000 distinct CDR3 sequences, approximately 40% appearing once. Their target antigens are unknown. This material consisted of cultured PBMCs, taken from culture after CMV antigen stimulation. The receptors were gathered from a human donor in good health (CMV status not recorded). Some clones in this sample may be carry-over from other donors' samples.

The chain carries TRBV19 and TRBJ1-4; no definite D call. V lost 7 bases, J lost 2 bases, and 11 bases lay in between. Germline CDR1 and CDR2: LNHDA and SQIVND (reference sequence). There are 14 residues in the CDR3. CDR3 loop: CASTGPATNEKLFF. The CDR3 nucleotides read TGTGCCAGTACCGGGCCGGCCACTAATGAAAAACTGTTTTTT.

The chain joins TRBV6-5 to TRBJ2-1, with 10 positions matching TRBD2. Losses at the gene ends were 5 bases for V and 1 base for J; bases not matched to a gene: 8. This CDR3 contains 17 residues. CDR1 is MNHEY, CDR2 SVGAGI, per germline. This CDR3 is CASSPGLAQGSYNEQFF. The CDR3, as DNA: TGTGCCAGCAGTCCGGGACTAGCGCAGGGGTCCTACAATGAGCAGTTCTTC.

The chain has TRBV29-1 and TRBJ2-2, with TRBD2 matching over 8 bases. The CDR3 totals 16 residues. Looked up from germline, CDR1 is SQVTM and CDR2 is ANQGSEA. With V trimmed by 6 bases and J by 1 base, 10 bases remained unmatched. The CDR3 bases are TGCAGCGTGGGAAGAGTGACTAGCGAGAACACCGGGGAGCTGTTTTTT. It is translated as CSVGRVTSENTGELFF.

The rearrangement links TRBV27 to TRBJ1-4; TRBD1 aligns across 7 bases. The V gene's germline CDR1 is MNHEY and CDR2 SMNVEV (reference sequence). The CDR3 is 14 residues long. V trimming: 10 bases; J trimming: 4 bases; junction bases outside the gene matches: 9. The CDR3 loop reads CATRPRQGNEKLFF. The CDR3 DNA sequence: TGTGCCACCCGCCCCCGACAGGGTAATGAAAAACTGTTTTTT.

This chain uses TRBV11-3 with TRBJ2-5, with TRBD2 matching over 12 bases. Trimming cost V 7 bases and J 9 bases; bases outside gene matches: 12. The germline V gene has CDR1 SGHNT and CDR2 YENEEA. CDR3 size: 15 residues. DNA for the CDR3: TGTGCCAGCACTCCCCGGACTAGCGGGAAGCGGGCCCAGTACTTC. Protein: CASTPRTSGKRAQYF.

This clonotype was picked up a small number of times. The rearrangement joins TRBV20-1 to TRBJ2-3; D is perhaps TRBD2 (5 bases). Germline V lookup: CDR1 DFQATT, CDR2 SNEGSKA (reference sequence). The CDR3 consists of 14 residues. V was cut by 6 bases and J by 2 bases, with 15 bases left in between. The CDR3, as DNA: TGCAGTGCCTTTAGCGCAAGCATCACAGATACGCAGTATTTT. This codes for CSAFSASITDTQYF.

The V gene is TRBV24-1, the J gene TRBJ1-2, with D tentatively TRBD1 (5 bases). This CDR3 is 13 amino acids long. Trimming shortened V by 6 bases and J by 2 bases, and 9 bases separated the two germline ends. CDR1 is KGHDR and CDR2 is SFDVKD in the germline V gene. The CDR3: CATSIGTNYGYTF. For the CDR3, the DNA is TGTGCCACCAGTATAGGGACGAACTATGGCTACACCTTC.

This rearrangement joins TRBV6-1 to TRBJ1-6, with 8 bases identical to TRBD1. Germline V lookup: CDR1 MNHNS, CDR2 SASEGT. V was clipped by 1 base and J by 3 bases; unmatched bases: 11. This CDR3 comprises 19 residues. CDR3 in amino acids: CASSEDPRTGKSYNSPLHF. The DNA of the CDR3 is TGTGCCAGCAGTGAAGACCCTAGGACAGGGAAGAGCTATAATTCACCCCTCCACTTT.

The chain links TRBV4-1 to TRBJ2-4; D call uncertain. The CDR3 consists of 15 residues. The V gene's germline CDR1 is MGHRA and CDR2 YSYEKL. V lost 2 bases and J 7 bases, leaving 15 bases between the germline ends. The CDR3, as DNA: TGCGCCAGCAGCCAAATCCGGGCTGATATGAACATTCAGTACTTC. It codes for CASSQIRADMNIQYF.

This clonotype turned up a few times. The V and J genes are TRBV6-1 and TRBJ2-7; TRBD1 or TRBD2 may be the D gene (5 bases each). CDR1 MNHNS and CDR2 SASEGT come from the germline V gene. The CDR3 contains 13 residues. Trimming took 6 bases from V and 0 from J, leaving 9 bases between them. CDR3 amino acids: CASSRDPSYEQYF. CDR3 nucleotides: TGTGCCAGCAGCCGGGACCCCTCCTACGAGCAGTACTTC.

The table lists this clonotype with a few counts. The chain joins TRBV4-1 to TRBJ1-6; unclear D gene. Looked up from germline, CDR1 is MGHRA and CDR2 is YSYEKL. V lost 4 bases and J 10 bases, leaving 20 bases between the germline ends. The CDR3 spans 16 residues. The CDR3 region is CASSRGSEVEGSPLHF. The CDR3 DNA reads as TGCGCCAGCAGCCGAGGGAGCGAGGTTGAAGGGTCACCCCTCCACTTT.

The rearrangement links TRBV19 to TRBJ2-3, with unresolved D. In germline, CDR1 is LNHDA, CDR2 SQIVND (reference sequence). The ends were cut back, 8 bases at V and 0 bases at J, with 18 bases in the middle. CDR3 size: 16 residues. As DNA, the CDR3 is TGTGCCAGTTCCGTGTCAGACCAAGTTAGCACAGATACGCAGTATTTT. Translation gives CASSVSDQVSTDTQYF.

The chain has TRBV2 and TRBJ2-3; either TRBD1 or TRBD2 may supply D (5 bases each). CDR3 length: 15 residues. The V gene lost 3 bases and the J gene lost 2 bases, with 12 bases spanning the gap. Germline V gene lookup returns CDR1 SNHLY and CDR2 FYNNEI. The CDR3 reads CASSESGDATDTQYF. The CDR3 nucleotides are TGTGCCAGCAGTGAGTCCGGGGACGCCACAGATACGCAGTATTTT.

V gene TRBV6-8 combines with J gene TRBJ1-6; possibly TRBD1 for D (5 bases). Germline CDR1 and CDR2: MNHGY and SAAAGT. Trimming shortened V by 0 bases and J by 0 bases, and 9 bases separated the two germline ends. The CDR3 is 17 amino acids. CDR3 region: CASSYSLGRSYNSPLHF. As DNA, the CDR3 is TGTGCCAGCAGTTACTCCTTGGGGCGCTCCTATAATTCACCCCTCCACTTT.

This sequence joins TRBV7-4 and TRBJ1-4; D might be TRBD1 (5 bases). CDR3 length equals 12 residues. Trimming removed 8 bases from V and 8 bases from J, with 12 bases in between. Germline-derived CDR1 and CDR2 are SGHVT and SQSDAQ. CDR3 sequence reads: CASQQDSEKLFF. The CDR3 region has the DNA TGTGCCAGCCAACAGGATTCGGAAAAACTGTTTTTT.

The chain uses TRBV4-1 and TRBJ2-1; the D gene is possibly TRBD1 (5 bases). Trimming pared 4 bases from V and 8 bases from J, leaving 15 bases between. The CDR3 sequence is 14 residues long. CDR1 is MGHRA and CDR2 is YSYEKL in the germline V gene. The CDR3 coding sequence is TGCGCCAGCAGCCCCCGAGCAGGGTACCATGAGCAGTTCTTC. Protein product: CASSPRAGYHEQFF.

This clonotype has more than one count but fewer than ten. The chain recombines TRBV7-2 with TRBJ2-7, with TRBD1 identical over 9 bases. After removal of 5 bases from V and 1 base from J, the junction contained 6 bases not matched to a gene. The CDR3 extends over 15 amino acids. CDR1 SGHTA and CDR2 FQGNSA come from the germline V gene. The DNA for the CDR3 is TGTGCCAGCAGCCCGGACAGGGGCGCATCCTACGAGCAGTACTTC. Amino acid sequence: CASSPDRGASYEQYF. Complete variable domain (other parts from reference TRBV7-2 and TRBJ2-7): GAGVSQSPSNKVTEKGKDVELRCDPISGHTALYWYRQSLGQGLEFLIYFQGNSAPDKSGLPSDRFSAERTGGSVSTLTIQRTQQEDSAVYLCASSPDRGASYEQYFGPGTRLTVT.

Points on this clonotype: A much larger clone is a single base away; this may be a read error. The chain links TRBV3-1 to TRBJ1-2; D unclear. The CDR3 covers 13 residues. The germline V gene encodes CDR1 LGHDT and CDR2 YNNKEL (reference sequence). Deletions cut 2 bases from V and 3 bases from J, with 7 bases between. This CDR3 reads CASSQFQHYGYTF. Written as DNA, the CDR3 is TGTGCCAGCAGCCAATTTCAGCACTATGGCTACACCTTC.

V usage is TRBV7-6 and J usage is TRBJ1-5, with TRBD1 identical over 7 bases. Trimming cost V 5 bases and J 4 bases; bases outside gene matches: 5. CDR1 is SGHVS and CDR2 is FNYEAQ in the germline V gene. CDR3 length equals 14 residues. As DNA, the CDR3 is TGTGCCAGCAGCAAGACGACAGGGAATCAGCCCCAGCATTTT. This encodes CASSKTTGNQPQHF.

This sequence joins TRBV12-3 or TRBV12-4 and TRBJ2-5; 10 bases map to TRBD2. The CDR3 is 15 residues long. V lost 4 bases and J lost 2; bases outside the gene matches: 4. Here the CDR3 reads CASSSETSGQETQYF. DNA for the CDR3: TGTGCCAGCAGTTCTGAGACTAGCGGGCAAGAGACCCAGTACTTC.